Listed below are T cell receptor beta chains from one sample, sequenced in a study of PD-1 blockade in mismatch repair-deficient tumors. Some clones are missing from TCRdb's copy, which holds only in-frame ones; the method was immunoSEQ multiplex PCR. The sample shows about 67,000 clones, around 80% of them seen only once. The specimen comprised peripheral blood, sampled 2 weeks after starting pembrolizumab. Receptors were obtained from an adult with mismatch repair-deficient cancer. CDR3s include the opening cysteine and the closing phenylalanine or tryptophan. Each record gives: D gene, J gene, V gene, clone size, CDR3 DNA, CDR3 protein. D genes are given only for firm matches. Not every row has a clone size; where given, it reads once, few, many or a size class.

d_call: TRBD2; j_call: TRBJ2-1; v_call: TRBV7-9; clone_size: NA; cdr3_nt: TGTGCCTTAACGGGGGGTGTTTCCTACAATGAGCAGTTCTTC; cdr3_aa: CALTGGVSYNEQFF
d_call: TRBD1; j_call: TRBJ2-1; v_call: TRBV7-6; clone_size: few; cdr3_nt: TGTGCCAGCAGCCTCCAGGGGGATGAGCAGTTCTTC; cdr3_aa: CASSLQGDEQFF
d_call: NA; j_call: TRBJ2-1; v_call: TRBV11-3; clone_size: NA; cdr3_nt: TGTGCCAGCAGCCAGCAGGGGTACAATGAGCAGTTCTTC; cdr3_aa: CASSQQGYNEQFF
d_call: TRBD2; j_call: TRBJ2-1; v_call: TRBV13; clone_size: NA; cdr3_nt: TGTGCCAGCAGCTCGTCCTACGGAGCGGGAAGCAATGAGCAGTTCTTC; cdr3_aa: CASSSSYGAGSNEQFF
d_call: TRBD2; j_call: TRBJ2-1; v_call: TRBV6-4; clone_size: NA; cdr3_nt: TGTGCCAGCAGGGGGACTAGCGGGAGGGCCGCTGAGCAGTTCTTC; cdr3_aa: CASRGTSGRAAEQFF
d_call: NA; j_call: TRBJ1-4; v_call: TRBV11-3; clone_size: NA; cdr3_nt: TGTGCCAGCAGCTCCCCCCTCGGGCAGCCTAATGAAAAACTGTTTTTT; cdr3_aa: CASSSPLGQPNEKLFF
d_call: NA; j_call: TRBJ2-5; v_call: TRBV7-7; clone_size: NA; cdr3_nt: TGTGCTAGCAGCATCGCGTCAGGCCAAGAGACCCAGTACTTC; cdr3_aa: CASSIASGQETQYF
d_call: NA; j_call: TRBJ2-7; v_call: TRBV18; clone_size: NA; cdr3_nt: TGTGCCAGCTCGGACGGCGTGAACGAGCAGTACTTC; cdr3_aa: CASSDGVNEQYF
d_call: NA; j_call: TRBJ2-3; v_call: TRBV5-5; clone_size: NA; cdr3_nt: TGTGCCAGCAGCTACACCCTTCGGGACCTCACATTCACAGATACGCAGTATTTT; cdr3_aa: CASSYTLRDLTFTDTQYF
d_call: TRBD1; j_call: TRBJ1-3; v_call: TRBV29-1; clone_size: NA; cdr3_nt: TGCAGCATCCTCACAGGGGCCTCTGGAAACACCATATATTTT; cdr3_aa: CSILTGASGNTIYF
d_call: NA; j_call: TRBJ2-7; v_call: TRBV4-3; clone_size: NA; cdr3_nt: TGCGCCAGCAGCCAAGATTTGGGCGAGGGCCTTTCCTACGAGCAGTACTTC; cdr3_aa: CASSQDLGEGLSYEQYF
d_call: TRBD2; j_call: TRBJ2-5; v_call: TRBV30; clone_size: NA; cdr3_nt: TGTGCCTGGAGTGTAAACGCGGGAGTAGGGGTTGAAGAGACCCAGTACTTC; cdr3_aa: CAWSVNAGVGVEETQYF
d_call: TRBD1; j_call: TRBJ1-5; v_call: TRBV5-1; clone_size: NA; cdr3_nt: TGCGCCAGCAGCCCACAGGGGGGCGGCAATCAGCCCCAGCATTTT; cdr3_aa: CASSPQGGGNQPQHF
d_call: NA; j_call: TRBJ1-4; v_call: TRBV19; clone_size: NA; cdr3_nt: TGTGCCAGTAGTACCCCTCTCGCGGCTAATGAAAAACTGTTTTTT; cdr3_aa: CASSTPLAANEKLFF
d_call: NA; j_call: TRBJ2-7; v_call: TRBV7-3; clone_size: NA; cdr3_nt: TGTGCCAGCAGCCCCTACCCCCGGGGGATCCGCTCCTACGAGCAGTACTTC; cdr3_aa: CASSPYPRGIRSYEQYF
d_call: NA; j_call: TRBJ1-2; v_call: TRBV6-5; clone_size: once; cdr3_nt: TGTGCCAGCAGTCGGACCCGGGGAGCTAACTATGGCTACACCTTC; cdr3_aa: CASSRTRGANYGYTF
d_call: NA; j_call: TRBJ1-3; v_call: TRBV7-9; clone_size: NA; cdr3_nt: TGTGCCAGCAGCCAAGAACAGGGAAACACCATATATTTT; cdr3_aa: CASSQEQGNTIYF
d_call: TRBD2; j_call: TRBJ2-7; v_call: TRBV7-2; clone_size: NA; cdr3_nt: TGTGCCAGCAGGATAGCGGGAGAAATCTCCTACGAGCAGTACTTC; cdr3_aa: CASRIAGEISYEQYF
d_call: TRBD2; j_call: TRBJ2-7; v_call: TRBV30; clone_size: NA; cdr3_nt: TGTGCCTGGAGTGGTGGGACTAGCGAGCCCTACGAGCAGTACTTC; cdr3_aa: CAWSGGTSEPYEQYF
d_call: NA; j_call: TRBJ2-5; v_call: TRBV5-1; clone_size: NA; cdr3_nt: TGCGCCAGCAGGTTGGAAGGGGGAGGGCCACTCGAGACCCAGTACTTC; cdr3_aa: CASRLEGGGPLETQYF
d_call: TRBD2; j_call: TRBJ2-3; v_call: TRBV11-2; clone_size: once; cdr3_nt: TGTGCCAGCAGCCTGGGAGCTAGCGGGGACACAGATACGCAGTATTTT; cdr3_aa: CASSLGASGDTDTQYF
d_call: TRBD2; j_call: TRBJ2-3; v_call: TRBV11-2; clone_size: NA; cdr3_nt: TGTGCCAGCAGCTTAGTGGCGGGAGCGAGGGATACGCAGTATTTT; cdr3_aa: CASSLVAGARDTQYF
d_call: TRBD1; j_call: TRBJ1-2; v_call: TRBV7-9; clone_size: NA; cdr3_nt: TGTGCCAGCAGCGTTACGGACAGGGCGGGGAACTATGGCTACACCTTC; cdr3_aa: CASSVTDRAGNYGYTF
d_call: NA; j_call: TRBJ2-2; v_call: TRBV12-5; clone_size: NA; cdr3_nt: TGTGCTAGTGGTTTGGCGAGCACCGGGGAGCTGTTTTTT; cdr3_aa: CASGLASTGELFF
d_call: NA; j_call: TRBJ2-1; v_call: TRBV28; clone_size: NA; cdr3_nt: TGTGCCAGCAGCTCATTTCGTAGGGGTTCCTACAATGAGCAGTTCTTC; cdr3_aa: CASSSFRRGSYNEQFF
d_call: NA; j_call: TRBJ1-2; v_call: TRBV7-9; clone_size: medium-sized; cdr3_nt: TGTGCCAGCAGCTTGGGGGGTAGGAACTATGGCTACACCTTC; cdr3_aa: CASSLGGRNYGYTF
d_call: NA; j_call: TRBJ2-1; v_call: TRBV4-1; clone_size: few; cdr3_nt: TGCGCCAGCAGCGGGGGACTCACCACCTACAATGAGCAGTTCTTC; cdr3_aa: CASSGGLTTYNEQFF
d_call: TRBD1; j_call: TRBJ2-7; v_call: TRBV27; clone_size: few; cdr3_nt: TGTGCCAGCTCGACAGGGTCCTACGAGCAGTACTTC; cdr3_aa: CASSTGSYEQYF
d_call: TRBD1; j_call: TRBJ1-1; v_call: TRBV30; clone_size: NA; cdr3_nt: TGTGCCTGGACCGGACAGGGTTTAACTGAAGCTTTCTTT; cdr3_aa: CAWTGQGLTEAFF
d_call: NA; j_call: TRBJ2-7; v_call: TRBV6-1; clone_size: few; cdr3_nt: TGTGCCAGCAGAGTTCGGGACTACGAGCAGTACTTC; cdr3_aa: CASRVRDYEQYF
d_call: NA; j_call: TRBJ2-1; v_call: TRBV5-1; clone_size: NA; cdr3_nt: TGCGCCAGCAGCTTTGTAGCGTCTCGGGATGAGCAGTTCTTC; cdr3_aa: CASSFVASRDEQFF
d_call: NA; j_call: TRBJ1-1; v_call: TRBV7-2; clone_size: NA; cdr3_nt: TGTGCCAGCAGCTTAATCAGGGGTAACACTGAAGCTTTCTTT; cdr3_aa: CASSLIRGNTEAFF
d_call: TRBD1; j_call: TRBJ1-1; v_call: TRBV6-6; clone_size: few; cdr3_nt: TGTGCCAGCAGAGGACAGGGGGCTGGCACTGAAGCTTTCTTT; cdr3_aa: CASRGQGAGTEAFF
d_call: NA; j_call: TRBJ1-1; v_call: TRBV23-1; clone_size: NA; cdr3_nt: TGCGCCAGCACCCACGGGACATGGAACACTGAAGCTTTCTTT; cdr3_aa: CASTHGTWNTEAFF
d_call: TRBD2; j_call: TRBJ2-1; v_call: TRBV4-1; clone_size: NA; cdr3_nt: TGCGCCAGCAGCCAAGATTGGACGGGAGGTTCCTACAATGAGCAGTTCTTC; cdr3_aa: CASSQDWTGGSYNEQFF
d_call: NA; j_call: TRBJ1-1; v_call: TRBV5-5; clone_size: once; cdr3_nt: TGTGCCAGCAGCTTGCGAGACAGGAACACTGAAGCTTTCTTT; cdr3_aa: CASSLRDRNTEAFF
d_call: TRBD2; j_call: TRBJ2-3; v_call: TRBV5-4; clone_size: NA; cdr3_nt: TGTGCCAGCAGCTCGAGGGAGCGGGAGTGGGGAACAGATACGCAGTATTTT; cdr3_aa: CASSSREREWGTDTQYF
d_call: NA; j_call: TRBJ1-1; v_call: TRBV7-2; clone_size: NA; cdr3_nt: TGTGCCAGCAGCTGGTTGACAGGTAGCAACACTGAAGCTTTCTTT; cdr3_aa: CASSWLTGSNTEAFF
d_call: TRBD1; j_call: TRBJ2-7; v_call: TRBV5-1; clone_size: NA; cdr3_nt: TGCGCCAGCAGCCAGGACAGGGTAGGGGGCGAGCAGTACTTC; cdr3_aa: CASSQDRVGGEQYF
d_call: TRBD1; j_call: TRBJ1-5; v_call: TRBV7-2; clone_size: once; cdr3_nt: TGTGCCAGCAGCCAACAGGGGCTCAATCAGCCCCAGCATTTT; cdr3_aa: CASSQQGLNQPQHF
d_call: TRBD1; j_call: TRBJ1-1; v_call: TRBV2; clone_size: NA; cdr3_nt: TGTGCCAGCAGGGGGGACAGTAAGAACACTGAAGCTTTCTTT; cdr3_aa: CASRGDSKNTEAFF
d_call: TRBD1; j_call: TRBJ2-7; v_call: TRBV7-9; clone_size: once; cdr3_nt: TGTGCCAGCAGCCACTTCGGGACAGAGGGCTCCTACGAGCAGTACTTC; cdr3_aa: CASSHFGTEGSYEQYF
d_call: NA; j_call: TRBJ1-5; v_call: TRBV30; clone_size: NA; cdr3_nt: TGTGCCTGGAGTAGACAGTTCGATCAGCCCCAGCATTTT; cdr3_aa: CAWSRQFDQPQHF
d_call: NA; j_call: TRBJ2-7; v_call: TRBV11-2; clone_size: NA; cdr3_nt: TGTGCCAGCAGCATACCGGGTGGGGGGAGCGGGCCGCTCTACGAGCAGTACTTC; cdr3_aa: CASSIPGGGSGPLYEQYF
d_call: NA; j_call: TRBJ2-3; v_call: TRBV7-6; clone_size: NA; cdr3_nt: TGTGCCAGCAGCACCCGGGCCCCTGGGGGGAGCACAGATACGCAGTATTTT; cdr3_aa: CASSTRAPGGSTDTQYF
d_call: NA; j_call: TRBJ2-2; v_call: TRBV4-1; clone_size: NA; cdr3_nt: TGCGCCAGCAGCCAAGTTTTCAGTAACACCGGGGAGCTGTTTTTT; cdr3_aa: CASSQVFSNTGELFF
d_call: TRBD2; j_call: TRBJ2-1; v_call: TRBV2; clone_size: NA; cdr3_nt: TGTGCCAGCACTCAACTAGCGGGAGAGGGGAATGAGCAGTTCTTC; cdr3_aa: CASTQLAGEGNEQFF